This TCR beta chain derives from a study of immune cell composition in non-small cell lung cancer. Assay used: immunoSEQ multiplex PCR; TCRdb lists only in-frame clones, some missing. This table holds roughly 4,500 clones, approximately 83% found once. Sequences were obtained from lung tumor tissue. The sequence was obtained from a human donor with non-small cell lung cancer.

The CDR3, as DNA: TGTGCCACCAGCAGAGGACAGGGGCGTAATCAGCCCCAGCATTTT. This gives the protein CATSRGQGRNQPQHF. This chain joins TRBV15 and TRBJ1-5, with 8 positions matching TRBD1. CDR3 length: 15 amino acids. V lost 1 base and J lost 4; bases outside the gene matches: 3. Germline CDR1 is LNHNV and CDR2 is YYDKDF (reference sequence).